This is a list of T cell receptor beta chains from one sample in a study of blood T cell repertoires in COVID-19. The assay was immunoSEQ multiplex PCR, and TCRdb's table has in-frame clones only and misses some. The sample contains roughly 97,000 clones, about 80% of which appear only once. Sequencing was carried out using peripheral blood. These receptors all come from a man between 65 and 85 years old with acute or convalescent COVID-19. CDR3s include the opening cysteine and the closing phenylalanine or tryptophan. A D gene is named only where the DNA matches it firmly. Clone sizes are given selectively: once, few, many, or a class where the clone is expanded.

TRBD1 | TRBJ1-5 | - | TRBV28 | CASSSGQGTYSNQPQHF | TGTGCCAGCAGTTCGGGACAGGGGACTTATAGCAATCAGCCCCAGCATTTT
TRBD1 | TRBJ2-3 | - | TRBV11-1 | CASSHRGRTDTQYF | TGTGCCAGCAGCCACAGGGGGAGGACAGATACGCAGTATTTT
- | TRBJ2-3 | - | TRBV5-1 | CASSLEAAPRTQYF | TGCGCCAGCAGCTTGGAAGCGGCCCCAAGAACGCAGTATTTT
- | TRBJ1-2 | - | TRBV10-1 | CASSESGALYGYTF | TGCGCCAGCAGTGAGTCTGGGGCCCTCTATGGCTACACCTTC
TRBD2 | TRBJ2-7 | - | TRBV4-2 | CASSHLAGGQTYEQYF | TGTGCCAGCAGCCATCTAGCGGGAGGGCAAACCTACGAGCAGTACTTC
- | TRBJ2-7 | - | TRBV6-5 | CASSTADSYEQYF | TGTGCCAGCAGTACGGCAGACAGCTACGAGCAGTACTTC
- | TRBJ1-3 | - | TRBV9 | CASSVRGGGQKFGNTIYF | TGTGCCAGCAGCGTAAGAGGGGGGGGACAAAAATTTGGAAACACCATATATTTT
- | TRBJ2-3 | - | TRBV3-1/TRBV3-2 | CASSWRTDTQYF | TGTGCCAGCAGCTGGCGGACAGATACGCAGTATTTT
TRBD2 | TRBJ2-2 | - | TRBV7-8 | CASSLGGGNTGELFF | TGTGCCAGCAGCTTAGGCGGGGGAAACACCGGGGAGCTGTTTTTT
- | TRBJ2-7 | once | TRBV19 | CASRLRDMASYEQYF | TGTGCCAGTAGGCTCCGGGACATGGCATCCTACGAGCAGTACTTC
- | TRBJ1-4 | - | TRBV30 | CAWSVRVGQDEKLFF | TGTGCCTGGAGTGTACGTGTCGGCCAGGATGAAAAACTGTTTTTT
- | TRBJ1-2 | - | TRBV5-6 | CASSFPGGRYYGYTF | TGTGCCAGCAGCTTTCCGGGGGGGAGATACTATGGCTACACCTTC
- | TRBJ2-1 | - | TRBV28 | CASGSGLKGFDEQFF | TGTGCCAGCGGATCCGGCCTGAAGGGGTTTGATGAGCAGTTCTTC
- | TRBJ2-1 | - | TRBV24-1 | CATSDADNQRQFF | TGTGCCACCAGTGATGCAGACAACCAACGGCAGTTCTTC
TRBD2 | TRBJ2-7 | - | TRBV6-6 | CASSLSGGASEQYF | TGTGCCAGCAGCTTAAGCGGGGGGGCAAGCGAGCAGTACTTC
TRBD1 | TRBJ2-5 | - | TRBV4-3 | CASSQDSGQVANF | TGCGCCAGCAGCCAAGATTCCGGACAGGTCGCTAACTTC
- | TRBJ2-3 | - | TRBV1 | CTSSQARIAGERTDTQYF | TGCACCAGCAGCCAGGCCCGTATTGCGGGGGAGAGAACAGATACGCAGTATTTT
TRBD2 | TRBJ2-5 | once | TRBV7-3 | CASSGGGEETQYF | TGTGCCAGCTCAGGCGGGGGGGAAGAGACCCAGTACTTC
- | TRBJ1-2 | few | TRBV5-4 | CASSLFSLYGYTF | TGTGCCAGCAGCTTGTTTTCTCTCTATGGCTACACCTTC
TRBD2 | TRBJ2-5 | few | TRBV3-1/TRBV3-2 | CASSHTSGQETQYF | TGTGCCAGCAGCCACACTAGCGGACAAGAGACCCAGTACTTC
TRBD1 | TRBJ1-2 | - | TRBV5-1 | CASSEITGQGNYGYTF | TGCGCCAGCAGCGAAATTACCGGACAGGGAAACTATGGCTACACCTTC
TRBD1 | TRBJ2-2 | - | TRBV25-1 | CASSQQGAPGELFF | TGTGCCAGCTCCCAACAGGGGGCGCCTGGGGAGCTGTTTTTT
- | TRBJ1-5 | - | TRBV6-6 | CASSPSNQPQHF | TGTGCCAGCAGTCCGTCTAATCAGCCCCAGCATTTT
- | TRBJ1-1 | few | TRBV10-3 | CAISEPGRANTEAFF | TGTGCCATCAGTGAACCCGGCAGGGCGAACACTGAAGCTTTCTTT
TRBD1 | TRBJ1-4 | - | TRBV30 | CAWGTGQVEKLFF | TGTGCCTGGGGGACGGGACAGGTTGAAAAACTGTTTTTT
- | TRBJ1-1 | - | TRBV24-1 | CATVRKDTNTEAFF | TGTGCCACCGTCCGAAAGGACACGAACACTGAAGCTTTCTTT
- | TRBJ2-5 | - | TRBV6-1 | CASSEASVGRETQYF | TGTGCCAGCAGTGAAGCTTCGGTGGGGAGGGAGACCCAGTACTTC
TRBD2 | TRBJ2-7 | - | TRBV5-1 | CASSSIGTSFNEQYF | TGCGCCAGCAGCTCGATAGGGACTAGCTTCAACGAGCAGTACTTC
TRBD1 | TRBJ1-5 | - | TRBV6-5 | CASILDNRGGQPQHF | TGTGCCAGCATTCTCGATAACAGGGGTGGTCAGCCCCAGCATTTT
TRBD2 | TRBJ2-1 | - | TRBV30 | CAWTAGGPPNEQFF | TGTGCCTGGACCGCGGGGGGGCCCCCCAATGAGCAGTTCTTC
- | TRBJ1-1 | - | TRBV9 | CASSALPVMNTEAFF | TGTGCCAGCAGCGCTCTCCCGGTGATGAACACTGAAGCTTTCTTT
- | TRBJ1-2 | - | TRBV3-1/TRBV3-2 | CASSERGGGYTF | TGTGCCAGCAGTGAAAGGGGTGGGGGCTACACCTTC
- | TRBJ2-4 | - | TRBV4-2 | CASSQEERGIAKNIQYF | TGTGCCAGCAGCCAAGAGGAGAGGGGGATAGCCAAAAACATTCAGTACTTC
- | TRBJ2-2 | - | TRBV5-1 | CASSPSTGPGELFF | TGCGCCAGCAGCCCGTCGACGGGTCCCGGGGAGCTGTTTTTT
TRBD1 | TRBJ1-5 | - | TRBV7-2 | CASTLGQHNQPQHF | TGTGCCAGCACCCTGGGACAGCACAATCAGCCCCAGCATTTT
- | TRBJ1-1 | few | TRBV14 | CASSRFLGGGTEAFF | TGTGCCAGCAGCCGGTTTCTAGGCGGGGGCACTGAAGCTTTCTTT
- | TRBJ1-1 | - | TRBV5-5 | CASSTRQDHTEAFF | TGTGCCAGCAGCACAAGACAGGACCACACTGAAGCTTTCTTT
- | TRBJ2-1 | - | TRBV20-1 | CSARVGRPLF | TGCAGTGCTAGAGTGGGGCGCCCCCTCTTC
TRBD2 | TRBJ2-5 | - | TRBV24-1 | CATSDTSGRAETQYF | TGTGCCACCAGTGACACTAGCGGGAGGGCGGAGACCCAGTACTTC
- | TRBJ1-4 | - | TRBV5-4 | CASSLDRTNEKLFF | TGTGCCAGCAGCCTGGACAGAACTAATGAAAAACTGTTTTTT
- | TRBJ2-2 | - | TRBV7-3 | CASSLETMRNTGELFF | TGTGCCAGCAGCTTAGAGACAATGCGTAACACCGGGGAGCTGTTTTTT
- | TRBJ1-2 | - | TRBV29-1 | CSVATNYGYTF | TGCAGCGTTGCCACAAACTATGGCTACACCTTC
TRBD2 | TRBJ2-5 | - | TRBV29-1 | CSVEGGGGRQETQYF | TGCAGCGTTGAAGGGGGCGGCGGGAGACAAGAGACCCAGTACTTC
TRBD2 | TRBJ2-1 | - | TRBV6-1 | CASSERVAGGHNEQFF | TGTGCCAGCAGTGAAAGGGTAGCGGGAGGACACAATGAGCAGTTCTTC
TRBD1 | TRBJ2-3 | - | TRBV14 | CASSPRTGGRGTDTQYF | TGTGCCAGCAGCCCGCGGACAGGGGGGCGGGGTACAGATACGCAGTATTTT
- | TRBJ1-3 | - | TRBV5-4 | CASSHRQSSGNTIYF | TGTGCCAGCAGCCACCGACAGAGCTCTGGAAACACCATATATTTT
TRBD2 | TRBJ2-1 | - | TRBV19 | CASRLAGVNEQFF | TGTGCCAGTAGGCTAGCGGGGGTGAATGAGCAGTTCTTC
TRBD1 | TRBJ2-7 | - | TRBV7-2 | CASSSQTGDLVLPDF | TGTGCCAGCAGCTCCCAGACAGGGGACCTAGTGTTACCGGACTTC
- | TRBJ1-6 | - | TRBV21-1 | CASPPRQALVRSYNSPLHF | TGTGCCAGTCCTCCTAGACAGGCCCTGGTCCGCTCCTATAATTCACCCCTCCACTTT
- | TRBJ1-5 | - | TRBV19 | CASSIGAGVGNQPQHF | TGTGCCAGTAGTATAGGGGCAGGGGTGGGCAATCAGCCCCAGCATTTT
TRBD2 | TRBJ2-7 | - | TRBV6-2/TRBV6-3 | CASSYLRTSGNSYEQYF | TGTGCCAGCAGTTACCTAAGGACTAGCGGGAACTCCTACGAGCAGTACTTC
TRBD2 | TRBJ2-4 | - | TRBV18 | CASSPIGLAGVQNIQYF | TGTGCCAGCTCACCAATTGGACTAGCGGGAGTTCAAAACATTCAGTACTTC
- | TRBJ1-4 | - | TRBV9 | CASSVLGGFEKLFF | TGTGCCAGCAGCGTCCTCGGGGGTTTTGAAAAACTGTTTTTT
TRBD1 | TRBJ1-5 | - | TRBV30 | CAWSPGQVPRGPQHF | TGTGCCTGGAGTCCGGGACAGGTGCCTAGGGGGCCCCAGCATTTT
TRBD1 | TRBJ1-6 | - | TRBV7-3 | CASSRGTAQNSPLHF | TGTGCCAGCAGCCGAGGGACAGCTCAGAATTCACCCCTCCACTTT
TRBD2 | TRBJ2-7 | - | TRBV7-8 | CASSLVGTSPYEQYF | TGTGCCAGCAGCTTAGTAGGGACTAGCCCTTACGAGCAGTACTTC
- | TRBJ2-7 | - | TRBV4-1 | CASSQEGRVFHEQYF | TGCGCCAGCAGCCAGGAGGGCAGGGTGTTCCACGAGCAGTACTTC
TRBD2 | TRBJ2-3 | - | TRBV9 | CASSVVTSGEGTQYF | TGTGCCAGCAGCGTAGTCACTAGCGGGGAGGGTACGCAGTATTTT
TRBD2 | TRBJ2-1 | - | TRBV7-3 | CASTWTSGIDEQFF | TGTGCCAGCACGTGGACTAGCGGGATCGATGAGCAGTTCTTC